Below, 18 T cell receptor beta chains from the same sample are listed, as sequenced in a study of T cell clonality in common variable immunodeficiency. The repertoire was sequenced with immunoSEQ multiplex PCR; TCRdb's copy has only in-frame clones and lacks some. The specimen has about 9,200 clones, none found just once. The antigens these receptors bind are not known. Regarding the study as a whole: Reportedly, TCR beta sequences from common variable immunodeficiency showed fewer deletions and N-nucleotide insertions.

The sequenced sample was peripheral blood mononuclear cells. Receptors originate from a human donor with common variable immunodeficiency.

This clone was observed at least ten times. Read coverage stops 3 residues before the CDR3 terminus; the germline J gene supplies the remainder. The chain carries TRBV5-1 and TRBJ2-3; 7 nucleotides agree with TRBD1. The J segment lost 2 bases and the V segment lost 4 bases, leaving 7 bases of the junction unmatched. Germline loops: CDR1 SGHRS, CDR2 YFSETQ. The CDR3 has 15 residues. Incomplete CDR3 DNA: TGCGCCAGCAGCGGATCGACAGGGACCACAGATACG. Protein product: CASSGSTGTTDT. The full CDR3 reads CASSGSTGTTDTQYF.

This clone was detected many times. The sequence runs out 3 residues before the end of the CDR3; the remainder is reconstructed from the germline J gene. The chain couples TRBV20-1 to TRBJ2-3; a weak D match, TRBD1 (6 bases). Germline values: CDR1 DFQATT, CDR2 SNEGSKA (reference sequence). The CDR3 is 15 residues long. The ends were cut back, 8 bases at V and 4 bases at J, with 22 bases in the middle. The part of the CDR3 DNA that was read is TGCAGTACGAACCAGAGGGGGAGTGGGGCAGATACG. Protein product: CSTNQRGSGADT. The CDR3 in its entirety is CSTNQRGSGADTQYF.

This clone was recorded many times. Read coverage stops 3 residues before the CDR3 terminus; the germline J gene supplies the remainder. The chain combines TRBV2 with TRBJ1-1; possibly TRBD1 for D (5 bases). CDR1 and CDR2 (germline): SNHLY, FYNNEI. CDR3 length: 14 amino acids. V shed 4 bases and J shed 4 bases, with 13 bases lying between them. CDR3 DNA (partial): TGTGCCAGCAGTGGAGCTTTGGGGGGCACTGAA. It yields the protein CASSGALGGTE. The whole CDR3 reads CASSGALGGTEAFF.

This clone is judged medium-sized. The read stops 3 residues short of the end of the CDR3; the missing end is completed from the germline J gene. The J gene is TRBJ2-1, the V gene TRBV11-2; D remains unclear. The CDR3 is made up of 14 amino acids. Germline V lookup: CDR1 SGHAT, CDR2 FQNNGV. V was clipped by 3 bases and J by 4 bases, with 10 bases between them. CDR3 DNA, as far as it was read: TGTGCCAGCAGCTTCCCATACGGTTACAATGAG. This codes for CASSFPYGYNE. The CDR3 reads in full as CASSFPYGYNEQFF.

This clone was picked up many times. The sequence runs out 3 residues before the end of the CDR3; the remainder is reconstructed from the germline J gene. J is TRBJ2-1 and V is TRBV7-9; 8 positions agree with TRBD1. Germline CDR1 and CDR2: SEHNR and FQNEAQ (reference sequence). With V trimmed by 5 bases and J by 8 bases, 11 bases remained unmatched. This CDR3 has 15 residues. CDR3 in amino acids: CASSHPIQGAHEQFF. The sequenced part of the CDR3 DNA is TGTGCCAGCAGCCACCCAATTCAGGGGGCCCATGAG.

Many counts were recorded for this clone. The missing CDR3 end, 3 residues past where the read stops, is filled in from the germline J gene. The V and J genes are TRBV2 and TRBJ1-6; 7 bases map to TRBD1. The germline gives CDR1 SNHLY, CDR2 FYNNEI. V lost 6 bases and J lost 9; bases outside the gene matches: 5. The CDR3 runs 13 residues. This chain's CDR3 is CASSLQGGSPLHF. The sequenced CDR3 bases are TGTGCCAGCAGCCTCCAGGGGGGTTCACCC.

Sample share makes this clone medium-sized. The CDR3 is cut off 3 residues early in the read; its end comes from the germline J gene. V usage is TRBV7-2 and J usage is TRBJ2-5, with TRBD2 identical over 12 bases. The V gene end was trimmed by 0 bases and the J gene end by 5 bases; junction bases not matched to a gene: 4. This CDR3 is 16 amino acids long. Germline V lookup: CDR1 SGHTA, CDR2 FQGNSA. The sequenced CDR3 bases are TGTGCCAGCAGCTTAGCCCCCCTAGCGGGGGGGGAGACC. This sequence encodes CASSLAPLAGGET. The whole CDR3 sequence reads CASSLAPLAGGETQYF.

The sample holds many counts of this clone. Read coverage stops 3 residues before the CDR3 terminus; the germline J gene supplies the remainder. V gene TRBV5-1 combines with J gene TRBJ2-7; 11 bases map to TRBD2. V trimming: 0 bases; J trimming: 1 base; junction bases outside the gene matches: 6. Germline V gives CDR1 SGHRS, CDR2 YFSETQ. This CDR3 is 17 amino acids long. The CDR3 sequence: CASSLGGLADISYEQYF. CDR3 DNA (partial): TGCGCCAGCAGCTTGGGGGGACTAGCGGACATTTCCTACGAG.

This clone was seen at least ten times. This CDR3 reads CASSPPAEGKDTQYF. CDR3 bases read: TGTGCCAGCTCACCCCCGGCAGAGGGGAAGGATACG. The rearrangement links TRBV18 to TRBJ2-3; D is perhaps TRBD1 or TRBD2 (5 bases each). The read finishes 3 residues shy of the CDR3 end, and the germline J gene is used to complete it. Germline V gene data show CDR1 as KGHSH and CDR2 as LQKENI. This CDR3 has 15 amino acids. The germline V and J ends were trimmed by 3 bases and 6 bases, with 16 bases remaining between them. The full variable domain, rest sourced from reference TRBV18 and TRBJ2-3, is NAGVMQNPRHLVRRRGQEARLRCSPMKGHSHVYWYRQLPEEGLKFMVYLQKENIIDESGMPKERFSAEFPKEGPSILRIQQVVRGDSAAYFCASSPPAEGKDTQYFGPGTRLTVL.

This clone is labeled as medium-sized. Sequencing ends 3 residues short of the CDR3 end; the germline J gene provides the rest. V is TRBV2 and J is TRBJ2-2, with 9 bases fitting TRBD1. Germline V gene sequence: CDR1 SNHLY, CDR2 FYNNEI. This CDR3 spans 16 amino acids. V lost 2 bases and J lost 5; bases outside the gene matches: 6. The CDR3 bases that were read are TGTGCCAGCAGTGAACCGGGACAGGGCCCTACCGGGGAG. Translated: CASSEPGQGPTGE. The whole CDR3 is CASSEPGQGPTGELFF. Combining the CDR3 with reference TRBV2 and TRBJ2-2 gives the whole variable domain EPEVTQTPSHQVTQMGQEVILRCVPISNHLYFYWYRQILGQKVEFLVSFYNNEISEKSEIFDDQFSVERPDGSNFTLKIRSTKLEDSAMYFCASSEPGQGPTGELFFGEGSRLTVL.

In its sample, this clone ranks as medium-sized (0.01 to 0.1%). Read coverage stops 3 residues before the CDR3 terminus; the germline J gene supplies the remainder. The chain combines TRBV19 with TRBJ2-1, with 9 bases aligning to TRBD2. The germline CDR1 and CDR2 sequences are LNHDA and SQIVND (reference sequence). V lost 4 bases to trimming and J lost 3 bases; unmatched junction nucleotides: 4. The CDR3 contains 15 residues. The CDR3 region is CASSKTSGFYNEQFF. CDR3 DNA (partial): TGTGCCAGTAGTAAGACTAGCGGATTCTACAATGAG.

This clone was detected ten times or more. The read finishes 3 residues shy of the CDR3 end, and the germline J gene is used to complete it. This rearrangement joins TRBV13 to TRBJ2-1, with TRBD2 matching 7 bases. Germline CDR1 reads PRHDT; CDR2 reads FYEKMQ (reference sequence). There are 13 residues in the CDR3. The V gene end was trimmed by 2 bases and the J gene end by 8 bases; junction bases not matched to a gene: 3. Partial CDR3 DNA: TGTGCCAGCAGCTTACGGCTAGCGGATGAG. Protein sequence: CASSLRLADE. The full CDR3 protein is CASSLRLADEQFF.

At least ten counts were recorded for this clone. The read stops 3 residues short of the end of the CDR3; the missing end is completed from the germline J gene. The chain is built from TRBV5-6 and TRBJ2-1, with TRBD2 matching 7 bases. V was pared by 0 bases and J by 7 bases, with 1 base of the junction left unmatched. Germline CDR1 and CDR2: SGHDT and YYEEEE. The CDR3 runs to 13 residues. The DNA read from the CDR3 is TGTGCCAGCAGCTTGGGGACTAGGAATGAG. The encoded protein is CASSLGTRNE. The whole CDR3 protein reads CASSLGTRNEQFF.

This clone was seen repeatedly, ten times or more. The junction differs from germline at one of its ends, possibly a read error. Read data end 3 residues before the CDR3 end; the end is taken from the germline J gene. This sequence joins TRBV4-2 and TRBJ1-1; D uncertain. The CDR3 loop spans 14 amino acids. Germline V gives CDR1 LGHNA, CDR2 YNFKEQ. The CDR3 here is CASSQDREVSEAFF. The part of the CDR3 DNA that was read is TGCGCCAGCAGCCAAGATAGAGAAGTGTCTGAA.

There are many counts of this clone. From the germline J gene comes the end of the CDR3, since the read stops 3 residues before it. The chain has TRBV20-1 and TRBJ2-7, with a possible D match to TRBD1 (6 bases). The CDR3 spans 15 residues. CDR1 is DFQATT and CDR2 is SNEGSKA in the germline V gene (reference sequence). The V gene lost 4 bases and the J gene lost 3 bases, with 19 bases spanning the gap. CDR3 region: CSATRQGFVDYEQYF. The sequenced CDR3 bases are TGCAGTGCTACCCGGCAGGGGTTTGTGGACTACGAG.

This clone was counted ten times or more. The CDR3 end is not reached by the read, which stops 3 residues before it; the germline J gene fills it in. The chain has TRBV7-9 and TRBJ2-7; D not certain. CDR1 is SEHNR and CDR2 is FQNEAQ in the germline V gene (reference sequence). V lost 2 bases and J lost 6, with 8 bases in between. The CDR3 sequence is 12 residues long. The CDR3 bases that were read are TGTGCCAGCAGCTTAAGCTCGGGCGAG. Amino acid sequence: CASSLSSGE. The entire CDR3 is CASSLSSGEQYF.

This clone has at least ten counts. Sequencing ends 3 residues short of the CDR3 end; the germline J gene provides the rest. The rearrangement links TRBV7-6 to TRBJ2-1; 10 bases fit TRBD2. The CDR3 length is 14 residues. With 6 bases clipped from V and 7 bases from J, the junction kept 6 bases outside the gene matches. Germline V gene sequence: CDR1 SGHVS, CDR2 FNYEAQ. CDR3 region: CASSSGRWENEQFF. CDR3 DNA, as far as it was read: TGTGCCAGCAGTAGCGGGAGGTGGGAGAATGAG.

This clone is medium-sized within its sample. The observed sequence ends 3 residues before the CDR3 terminus, with the missing tail filled in from the germline J gene. The chain uses TRBV10-1 and TRBJ2-3, with TRBD2 matching over 13 bases. Germline V gives CDR1 WNHNN, CDR2 SYGVQD (reference sequence). This CDR3 is built from 16 residues. V was pared by 6 bases and J by 5 bases, with 8 bases of the junction left unmatched. The CDR3: CASSPWTSGSGDTQYF. The CDR3 bases that were read are TGCGCCAGCAGCCCATGGACTAGCGGGAGCGGAGATACG.